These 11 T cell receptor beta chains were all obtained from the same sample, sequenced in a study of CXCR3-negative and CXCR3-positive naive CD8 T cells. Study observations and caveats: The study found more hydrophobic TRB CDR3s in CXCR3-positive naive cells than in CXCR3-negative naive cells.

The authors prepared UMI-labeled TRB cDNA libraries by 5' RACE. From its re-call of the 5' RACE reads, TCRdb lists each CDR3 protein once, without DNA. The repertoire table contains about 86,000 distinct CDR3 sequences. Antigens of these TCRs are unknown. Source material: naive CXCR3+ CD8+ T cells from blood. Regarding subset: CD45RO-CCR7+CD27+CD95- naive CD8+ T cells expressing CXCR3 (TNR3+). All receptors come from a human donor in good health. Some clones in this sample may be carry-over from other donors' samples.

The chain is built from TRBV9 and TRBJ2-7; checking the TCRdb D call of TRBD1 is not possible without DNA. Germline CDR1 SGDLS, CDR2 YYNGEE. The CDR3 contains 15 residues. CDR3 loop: CASSVEWDGSYEQYF.

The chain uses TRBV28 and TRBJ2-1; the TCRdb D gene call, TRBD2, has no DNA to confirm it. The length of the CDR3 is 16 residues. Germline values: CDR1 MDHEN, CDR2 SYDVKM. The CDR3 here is CASLPIAGGSYNEQFF.

CDR3 residues: CASSRGTGGNEQFF. V is TRBV7-6 and J is TRBJ2-1; TCRdb designates TRBD1, a call that cannot be tested without DNA. This CDR3 contains 14 residues. Germline CDR1 is SGHVS and CDR2 is FNYEAQ.

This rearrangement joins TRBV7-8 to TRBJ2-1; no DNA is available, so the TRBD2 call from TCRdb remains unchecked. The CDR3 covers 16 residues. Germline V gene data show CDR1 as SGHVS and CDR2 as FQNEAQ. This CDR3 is CASSVYSGGGNDEQFF.

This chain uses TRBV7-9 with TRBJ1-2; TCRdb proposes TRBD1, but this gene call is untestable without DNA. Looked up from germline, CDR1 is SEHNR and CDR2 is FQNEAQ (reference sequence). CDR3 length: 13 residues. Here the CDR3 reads CAIEPVVNYGYTF.

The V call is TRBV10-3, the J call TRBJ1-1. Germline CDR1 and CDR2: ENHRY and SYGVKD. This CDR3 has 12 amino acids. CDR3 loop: CAISAIDTEAFF.

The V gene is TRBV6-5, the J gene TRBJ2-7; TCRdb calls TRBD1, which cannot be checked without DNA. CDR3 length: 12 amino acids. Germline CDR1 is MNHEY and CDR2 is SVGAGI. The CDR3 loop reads CATASRGYEKYF.

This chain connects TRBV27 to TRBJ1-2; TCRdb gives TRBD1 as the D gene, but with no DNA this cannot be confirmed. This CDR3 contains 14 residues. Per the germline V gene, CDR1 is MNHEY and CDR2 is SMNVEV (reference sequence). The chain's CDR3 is CASSTRGSNYGYTF.

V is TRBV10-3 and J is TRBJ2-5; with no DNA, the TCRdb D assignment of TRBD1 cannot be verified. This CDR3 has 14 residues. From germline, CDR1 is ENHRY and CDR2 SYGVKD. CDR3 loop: CAISSGSAAETQYF.

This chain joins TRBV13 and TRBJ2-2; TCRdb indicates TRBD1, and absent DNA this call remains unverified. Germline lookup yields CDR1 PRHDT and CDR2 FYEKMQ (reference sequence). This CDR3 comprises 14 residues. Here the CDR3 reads CASSSGGNTGELFF.

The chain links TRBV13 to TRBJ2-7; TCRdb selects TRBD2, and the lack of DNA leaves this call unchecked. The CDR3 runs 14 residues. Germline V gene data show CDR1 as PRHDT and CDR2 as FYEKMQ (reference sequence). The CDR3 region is CASSRGEGNYEQYF.